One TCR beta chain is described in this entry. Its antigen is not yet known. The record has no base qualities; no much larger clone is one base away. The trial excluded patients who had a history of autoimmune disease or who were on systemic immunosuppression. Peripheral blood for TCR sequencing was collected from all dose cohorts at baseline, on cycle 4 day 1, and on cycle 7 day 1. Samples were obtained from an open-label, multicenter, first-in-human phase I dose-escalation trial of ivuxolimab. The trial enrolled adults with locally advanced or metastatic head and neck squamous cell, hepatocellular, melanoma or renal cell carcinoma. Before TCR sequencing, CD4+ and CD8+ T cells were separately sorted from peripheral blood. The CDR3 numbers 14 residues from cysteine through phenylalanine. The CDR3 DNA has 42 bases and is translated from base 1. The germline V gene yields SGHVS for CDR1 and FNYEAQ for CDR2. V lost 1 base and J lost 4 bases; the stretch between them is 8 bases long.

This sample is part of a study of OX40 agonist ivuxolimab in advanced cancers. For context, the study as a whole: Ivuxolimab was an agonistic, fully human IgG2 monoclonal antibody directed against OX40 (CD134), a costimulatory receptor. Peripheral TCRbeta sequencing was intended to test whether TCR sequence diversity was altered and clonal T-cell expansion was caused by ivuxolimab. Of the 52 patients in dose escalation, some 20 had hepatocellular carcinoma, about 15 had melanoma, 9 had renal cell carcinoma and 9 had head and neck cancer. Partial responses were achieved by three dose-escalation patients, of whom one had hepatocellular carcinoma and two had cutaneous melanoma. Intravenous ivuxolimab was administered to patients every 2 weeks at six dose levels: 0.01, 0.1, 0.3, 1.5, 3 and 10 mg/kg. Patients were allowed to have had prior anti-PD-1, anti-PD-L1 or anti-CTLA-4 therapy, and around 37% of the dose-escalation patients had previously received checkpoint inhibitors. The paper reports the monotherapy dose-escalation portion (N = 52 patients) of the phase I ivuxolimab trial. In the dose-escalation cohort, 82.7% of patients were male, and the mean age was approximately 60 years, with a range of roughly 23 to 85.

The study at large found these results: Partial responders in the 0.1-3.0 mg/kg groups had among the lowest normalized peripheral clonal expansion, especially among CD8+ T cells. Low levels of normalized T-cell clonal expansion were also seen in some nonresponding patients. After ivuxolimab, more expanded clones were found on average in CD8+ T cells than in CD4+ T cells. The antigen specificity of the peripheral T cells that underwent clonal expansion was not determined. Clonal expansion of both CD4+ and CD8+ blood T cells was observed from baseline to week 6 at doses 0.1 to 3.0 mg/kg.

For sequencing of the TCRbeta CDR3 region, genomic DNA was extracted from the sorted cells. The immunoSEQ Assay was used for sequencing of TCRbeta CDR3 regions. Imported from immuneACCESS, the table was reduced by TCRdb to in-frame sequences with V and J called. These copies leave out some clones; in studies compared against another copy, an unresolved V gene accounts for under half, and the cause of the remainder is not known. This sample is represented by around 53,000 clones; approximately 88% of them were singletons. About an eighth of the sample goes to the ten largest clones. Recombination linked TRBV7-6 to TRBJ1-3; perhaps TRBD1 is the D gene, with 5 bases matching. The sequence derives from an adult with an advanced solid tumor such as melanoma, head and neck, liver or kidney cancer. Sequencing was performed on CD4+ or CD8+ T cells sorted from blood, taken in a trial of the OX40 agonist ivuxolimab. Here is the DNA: TGTGCCAGCAGCTTAGGGGGCCGAGGAAACACCATATATTTT. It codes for CASSLGGRGNTIYF. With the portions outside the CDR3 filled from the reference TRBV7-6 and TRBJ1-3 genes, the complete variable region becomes GAGVSQSPRYKVTKRGQDVALRCDPISGHVSLYWYRQALGQGPEFLTYFNYEAQQDKSGLPNDRFSAERPEGSISTLTIQRTEQRDSAMYRCASSLGGRGNTIYFGEGSWLTVV.